A selection of T cell receptor beta chains follows, all from one sample in a study of OX40 agonist ivuxolimab in advanced cancers. Produced via immunoSEQ multiplex PCR; TCRdb's table is partial and in-frame only. Among some 44,000 clones, 80% were seen once, and the ten largest hold about 5.2%. The sample was CD4+ or CD8+ T cells sorted from blood, taken in a trial of the OX40 agonist ivuxolimab. These receptors were obtained from an adult with an advanced solid tumor such as melanoma, head and neck, liver or kidney cancer. The CDR3 runs from the conserved cysteine through the conserved F or W. Fields, in order: D gene, V gene, J gene, clone size, CDR3 DNA, CDR3 protein. The D gene is left open where the match is weak. Expanded clones are given a class, and other clones once, few, many or no size at all.

TRBD1	TRBV27	TRBJ2-4	few	TGTGCCAGCATTTCAACGGGGACAGGGTTAGCCAAAAACATTCAGTACTTC	CASISTGTGLAKNIQYF
NA	TRBV4-3	TRBJ1-2	NA	TGCGCCAGCAGCCAAGATCGTTCAGAACCAAACTATGGCTACACCTTC	CASSQDRSEPNYGYTF
NA	TRBV5-1	TRBJ1-4	NA	TGCGCCAGCAGCTTTATCGGTTCTAATGAAAAACTGTTTTTT	CASSFIGSNEKLFF
NA	TRBV10-3	TRBJ1-2	NA	TGTGCCAGCAGACCCTTGACGGTCTATGGCTACACCTTC	CASRPLTVYGYTF
TRBD2	TRBV27	TRBJ2-2	NA	TGTGCCAGCAGTTTCCGACTAGCGGGAACGAACACCGGGGAGCTGTTTTTT	CASSFRLAGTNTGELFF
NA	TRBV28	TRBJ1-1	NA	TGTGCCAGCAGTTTGGGGTGGGGAGCTTTCTTT	CASSLGWGAFF
TRBD1	TRBV5-8	TRBJ1-2	few	TGTGCCAGCAGCTCCCGGACAGGGAACTATGGCTACACCTTC	CASSSRTGNYGYTF
NA	TRBV6-6	TRBJ1-4	NA	TGTGCCAGCAGTGGGTCGGGGACTAATGAAAAACTGTTTTTT	CASSGSGTNEKLFF
TRBD1	TRBV19	TRBJ1-2	once	TGTGCCAGTAGTATAGTGGACAGGGGCTATGGCTACACCTTC	CASSIVDRGYGYTF
NA	TRBV13	TRBJ1-2	NA	TGTGCCAGCAGCTTAGCCCCCCAGACAGGAGCTAACTATGGCTACACCTTC	CASSLAPQTGANYGYTF
NA	TRBV28	TRBJ2-2	NA	TGTGCCAGCAGTTTAGAAGCCCTAGGAGACACCGGGGAGCTGTTTTTT	CASSLEALGDTGELFF
NA	TRBV29-1	TRBJ2-1	NA	TGCAGCGTTGTATGGGGGGCGGATAGATACAATGAGCAGTTCTTC	CSVVWGADRYNEQFF
NA	TRBV5-1	TRBJ1-2	NA	TGCGCCAGCAGCTTGGCGGCAGTAGGCTTCGATGGCTACACCTTC	CASSLAAVGFDGYTF
NA	TRBV4-1	TRBJ2-1	once	TGCGCCAGCAGCCAGGACCCCCCCCGGGGCGGCTCCTACAATGAGCAGTTCTTC	CASSQDPPRGGSYNEQFF
TRBD1	TRBV28	TRBJ2-5	NA	TGTGCCAGCCTTCCACAGGGGGCCCCGATCACGGTGACCCAGTACTTC	CASLPQGAPITVTQYF
NA	TRBV18	TRBJ2-3	NA	TGTGCCAGCTCACGAAACCAAAACACAGATACGCAGTATTTT	CASSRNQNTDTQYF
NA	TRBV30	TRBJ2-7	NA	TGTGCCTGGAGCCAGGTTATGGCCCCCTACGAGCAGTACTTC	CAWSQVMAPYEQYF
TRBD1	TRBV27	TRBJ1-2	NA	TGTGCCAGCAGTCCCACCGGGCGTTTAGGGGGCCAGTCTTCTGGCTACACCTTC	CASSPTGRLGGQSSGYTF
TRBD2	TRBV5-1	TRBJ2-5	NA	TGCGCCAGCAGATTCATAGCGGGTCAAGAGACCCAGTACTTC	CASRFIAGQETQYF
NA	TRBV6-5	TRBJ2-7	NA	TGTGCCAGCAGTGTTGAGTCTATCCCCTACGAGCAGTACTTC	CASSVESIPYEQYF
NA	TRBV7-9	TRBJ1-2	NA	TGTGCCAGCAGCTTAGTCCCGACTTTCGTTAAAGAGGCCTACACCTTC	CASSLVPTFVKEAYTF
TRBD1	TRBV28	TRBJ2-1	NA	TGTGCCAGCAGTCAACCGGGACAGGGGATTGACAATGAGCAGTTCTTC	CASSQPGQGIDNEQFF
NA	TRBV5-6	TRBJ2-2	once	TGTGCCAGCAGCTTGGTAACTTCAGGGAACACCGGGGAGCTGTTTTTT	CASSLVTSGNTGELFF
NA	TRBV11-2	TRBJ1-1	NA	TGTGCCAGCAGGCGCCAGGGGAACACTGAAGCTTTCTTT	CASRRQGNTEAFF
TRBD1	TRBV28	TRBJ1-2	NA	TGTGCCAGCAGCTCAGACAGGGTTAACTATGGCTACACCTTC	CASSSDRVNYGYTF
NA	TRBV6-5	TRBJ2-5	NA	TGTGCCAGCAGCTTCCAGTACCAAGAGACCCAGTACTTC	CASSFQYQETQYF
TRBD2	TRBV28	TRBJ2-1	NA	TGTGCCAGCAGTCTTAGCGGGAGGAGCTACAATGAGCAGTTCTTC	CASSLSGRSYNEQFF
NA	TRBV2	TRBJ1-5	NA	TGTGCCAGCAGTGAGATAAGGTTCAGGGATCAGCCCCAGCATTTT	CASSEIRFRDQPQHF
NA	TRBV15	TRBJ2-7	NA	TGTGCCACCAGCAGCCTCCCGGGGGCTGGGTTGTCCTACGAGCAGTACTTC	CATSSLPGAGLSYEQYF
NA	TRBV7-9	TRBJ2-2	NA	TGTGCCAGCAGCCTCTTAGCGGATCTAACCGGGGAGCTGTTTTTT	CASSLLADLTGELFF
TRBD2	TRBV7-9	TRBJ2-1	NA	TGTGCCAGCAGCCCGGAGGTTAGCGGGAGGGCCAAAGGGAATGAGCAGTTCTTC	CASSPEVSGRAKGNEQFF
TRBD1	TRBV2	TRBJ2-7	NA	TGTGCCAGCAGTGACACAGGGGGTAGATACGAGCAGTACTTC	CASSDTGGRYEQYF
TRBD1	TRBV30	TRBJ1-3	NA	TGTGCCTGGATGGAGCCAGGGGGTGGCAATGGTGGAAACACCATATATTTT	CAWMEPGGGNGGNTIYF
TRBD2	TRBV2	TRBJ2-1	NA	TGTGCCAGCAGAAGCGGGAGTTCCTACAATGAGCAGTTCTTC	CASRSGSSYNEQFF
NA	TRBV5-4	TRBJ2-3	once	TGTGCCAGCAGCCGGACAGCCCTGGTTGCAGATACGCAGTATTTT	CASSRTALVADTQYF
NA	TRBV20-1	TRBJ1-2	NA	TGCAGTGTGGCTTACTATGGCTACACCTTC	CSVAYYGYTF
TRBD1	TRBV28	TRBJ1-6	once	TGTGCCAGCAGGTACAGGGGAGGTTCACCCCTCCACTTT	CASRYRGGSPLHF
NA	TRBV27	TRBJ1-1	NA	TGTGCCAGCATTGGGCAGATGAACACTGAAGCTTTCTTT	CASIGQMNTEAFF
TRBD1	TRBV9	TRBJ1-1	NA	TGTGCCAGCAGCCCCAGCAGGGGGTTCTCTGAAGCTTTCTTT	CASSPSRGFSEAFF
TRBD1	TRBV25-1	TRBJ1-2	once	TGTGCCAGCAGCGATATTGGGACAGGGGAGTCCTATGGCTACACCTTC	CASSDIGTGESYGYTF
TRBD2	TRBV30	TRBJ2-2	NA	TGTGCCTGGAGTGTACTCGGAGCGGGAGGAAGAACCGGGGAGCTGTTTTTT	CAWSVLGAGGRTGELFF
TRBD1	TRBV29-1	TRBJ2-7	NA	TGCAGCGTTGAACTAGGACAGGGAAGCTCCTACGAGCAGTACTTC	CSVELGQGSSYEQYF
TRBD1	TRBV28	TRBJ1-2	NA	TGTGCCAGCAGTACCTATATACAGGGGGCTCACTATGGCTACACCTTC	CASSTYIQGAHYGYTF
NA	TRBV10-3	TRBJ1-2	NA	TGTGCCATCAGAGCAGGGAGCTCTAACTATGGCTACACCTTC	CAIRAGSSNYGYTF
TRBD1	TRBV6-5	TRBJ2-7	few	TGTGCCAGCAGACTAGGGAACAGGGGGTTGGACGAGCAGTACTTC	CASRLGNRGLDEQYF
NA	TRBV7-2	TRBJ2-7	NA	TGTGCCAGCAGCCCTCGCGGGGGCCCCTACGAGCAGTACTTC	CASSPRGGPYEQYF
NA	TRBV4-2	TRBJ2-4	NA	TGTACCAGCAGCCAAGATCTTTTGGGAAGCGGAGCCAAAAACATTCAGTACTTC	CTSSQDLLGSGAKNIQYF
NA	TRBV6-6	TRBJ2-7	once	TGTGCCAGCACTCTAGGACAATCCTACGAGCAGTACTTC	CASTLGQSYEQYF
TRBD1	TRBV5-1	TRBJ2-1	few	TGCGCCAGCAGCCCTTCCGGGACAGGGGGCGCCAATGAGCAGTTCTTC	CASSPSGTGGANEQFF
TRBD1	TRBV11-1	TRBJ2-7	NA	TGTGCCAGCAGCTCGGACAGGGGCTACGAGCAGTACTTC	CASSSDRGYEQYF
NA	TRBV5-6	TRBJ2-2	NA	TGTGCCAGCATCCCTAAGGAGGGTCTGCGCACCGGGGAGCTGTTTTTT	CASIPKEGLRTGELFF
TRBD1	TRBV5-6	TRBJ2-2	once	TGTGCCAGCAGCCCTACAGGGGGCGCCGGGGAGCTGTTTTTT	CASSPTGGAGELFF
TRBD1	TRBV29-1	TRBJ2-7	NA	TGCAGCGTTATTTCCGGGACAGGGATCCACGAGCAGTACTTC	CSVISGTGIHEQYF
NA	TRBV9	TRBJ2-1	NA	TGTGCCAGCAGCCAGGGAACCCACAATGAGCAGTTCTTC	CASSQGTHNEQFF
TRBD1	TRBV28	TRBJ2-3	NA	TGTGCCAGCTGGGGACAGGGGATAAGACCTACGCAGTATTTT	CASWGQGIRPTQYF
NA	TRBV5-6	TRBJ2-2	NA	TGTGCCAGCAGCTTTGTTGCCGGGGGGAACACCGGGGAGCTGTTTTTT	CASSFVAGGNTGELFF
NA	TRBV30	TRBJ2-5	NA	TGTGCCTGGAATTCCCTAGGGATATCAGAGACCCAGTACTTC	CAWNSLGISETQYF
NA	TRBV25-1	TRBJ1-1	NA	TGTGCCAGCAGTGAAGGGGGGCGGTTCGACACTGAAGCTTTCTTT	CASSEGGRFDTEAFF